A selection of T cell receptor beta chains follows, all from one sample in a study of blood T cell repertoires in COVID-19. Some clones are missing from TCRdb's copy, which holds only in-frame ones; the method was immunoSEQ multiplex PCR. The sample has about 200,000 clones; about 90% are singletons. Sequenced material: PBMCs or T cells enriched from blood (not recorded which). Receptors were obtained from a man aged 25 to 40 who had recovered from COVID-19. CDR3s include the opening cysteine and the closing phenylalanine or tryptophan. Each record gives: V gene, clone size, CDR3 protein. Expanded clones are given a class, and other clones once, few, many or no size at all.

>TRBV4-3|.
CASSQGQNTGELFF
>TRBV4-1|.
CASSQDEDRGQYEQYF
>TRBV27|.
CASSTRTGGVEAFF
>TRBV13|.
CASSSPLAGGYEQYF
>TRBV29-1|.
CSVVIAGGSTDTQYF
>TRBV5-1|few
CASSPGHATGEQYF
>TRBV21-1|.
CASSKERRQGAKYTEAFF
>TRBV19|.
CASSRTPTGGEGYTF
>TRBV9|.
CASSDRDRAYEQYF
>TRBV28|.
CASSLTSGSNNEQFF
>TRBV13|.
CASSLGSNYGYTF
>TRBV25-1|.
CASSGLAGGPDTQYF
>TRBV19|.
CASSTTGGSYEQYF
>TRBV5-6|.
CASSFWEQATDTQYF
>TRBV25-1|.
CASSERGEKLFF
>TRBV24-1|.
CATRATGFNTEAFF
>TRBV5-1|.
CASSLGGPPGSCFF
>TRBV6-2/TRBV6-3|.
CASSPWTGGSQPQHF
>TRBV4-1|.
CASSGTNTYEQYF
>TRBV6-1|.
CASSEGAFTQETQYF
>TRBV5-6|.
CASSLGLVREQFF
>TRBV6-5|.
CASSPSSASQYF
>TRBV2|.
CASRASGSSYEQYF
>TRBV28|many
CASSPDSSNSGANVLTF